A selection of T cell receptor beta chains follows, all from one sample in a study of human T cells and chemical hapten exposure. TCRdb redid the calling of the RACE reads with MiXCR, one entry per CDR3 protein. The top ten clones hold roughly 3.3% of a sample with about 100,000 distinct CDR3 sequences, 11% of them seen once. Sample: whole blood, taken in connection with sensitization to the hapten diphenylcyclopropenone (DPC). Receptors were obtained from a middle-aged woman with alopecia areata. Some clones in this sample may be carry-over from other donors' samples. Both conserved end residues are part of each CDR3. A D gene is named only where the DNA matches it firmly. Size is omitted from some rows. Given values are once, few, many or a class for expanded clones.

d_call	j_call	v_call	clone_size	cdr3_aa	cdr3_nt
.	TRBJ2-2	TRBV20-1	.	CSARDLGDSAGELFF	TGCAGTGCTAGAGATTTGGGGGATAGCGCCGGGGAGCTGTTTTTT
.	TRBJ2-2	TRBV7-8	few	CASSSATGELFF	TGTGCCAGCAGCTCCGCCACCGGGGAGCTGTTTTTT
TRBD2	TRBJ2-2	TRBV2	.	CASSSTSEAGELFF	TGTGCCAGCAGTTCCACTAGCGAAGCCGGGGAGCTGTTTTTT
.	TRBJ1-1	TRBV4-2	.	CASSQEQENTEAFF	TGTGCCAGCAGCCAAGAACAAGAGAACACTGAAGCTTTCTTT
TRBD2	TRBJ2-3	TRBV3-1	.	CASSQDVAGARPDTQYF	TGTGCCAGCAGCCAAGATGTCGCGGGAGCCCGACCAGATACGCAGTATTTT
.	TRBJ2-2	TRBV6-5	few	CASRGGADVGELFF	TGTGCCAGCAGGGGCGGGGCAGATGTCGGGGAGCTGTTTTTT
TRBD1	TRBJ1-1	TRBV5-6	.	CASRSTGSTEAFF	TGTGCCAGCAGGTCGACAGGGAGTACTGAAGCTTTCTTT
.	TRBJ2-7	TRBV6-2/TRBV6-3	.	CGSGDGTYEQYF	TGTGGCAGCGGCGACGGAACCTACGAGCAGTACTTC
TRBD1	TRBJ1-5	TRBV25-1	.	CASSESGQGYSNQPQHF	TGTGCCAGCAGTGAATCGGGACAGGGGTATAGCAATCAGCCCCAGCATTTT
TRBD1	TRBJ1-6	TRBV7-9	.	CASSLEGALNSPLHF	TGTGCCAGCAGCTTAGAGGGGGCGCTTAATTCACCCCTCCACTTT
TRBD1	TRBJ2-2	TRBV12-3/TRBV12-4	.	CASRWDRRYSGELFF	TGTGCCAGCCGATGGGACAGGAGGTATTCCGGGGAGCTGTTTTTT
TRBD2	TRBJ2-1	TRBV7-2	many	CASSAGLFNEQFF	TGTGCCAGCAGCGCGGGACTATTCAATGAGCAGTTCTTC
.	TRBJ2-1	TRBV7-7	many	CASSLGGATYNEQFF	TGTGCCAGCAGCCTGGGGGGAGCCACCTACAATGAGCAGTTCTTC
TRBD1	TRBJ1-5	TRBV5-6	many	CASSLGTGVSQPQHF	TGTGCCAGCAGCTTGGGGACAGGGGTATCTCAGCCCCAGCATTTT
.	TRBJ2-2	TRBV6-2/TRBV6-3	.	CATYPGLNTGELFF	TGTGCCACGTATCCGGGGCTTAACACCGGGGAGCTGTTTTTT
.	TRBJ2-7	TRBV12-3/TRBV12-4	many	CASLPRVRYEQYF	TGTGCCAGCCTCCCCCGGGTCCGATACGAGCAGTACTTC
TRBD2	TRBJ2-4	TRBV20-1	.	CSARDGGLAGVQYF	TGCAGTGCTAGAGATGGAGGACTAGCGGGAGTTCAGTACTTC
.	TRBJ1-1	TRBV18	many	CASSPGTSKNTEAFF	TGTGCCAGCTCCCCCGGGACGTCCAAGAACACTGAAGCTTTCTTT
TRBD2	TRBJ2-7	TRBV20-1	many	CSARSTSGSSYEQYF	TGCAGTGCTAGATCGACTAGCGGGAGCTCCTACGAGCAGTACTTC
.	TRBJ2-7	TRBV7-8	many	CASSLAFGASSYEQYF	TGTGCCAGCAGCTTAGCGTTTGGGGCAAGCTCCTACGAGCAGTACTTC
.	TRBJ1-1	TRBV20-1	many	CSARDGGTANTEAFF	TGCAGTGCTAGAGACGGGGGGACGGCCAACACTGAAGCTTTCTTT
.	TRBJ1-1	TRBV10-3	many	CAISEDSMNTEAFF	TGTGCCATCAGTGAGGACAGCATGAACACTGAAGCTTTCTTT
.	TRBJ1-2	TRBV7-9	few	CASSFPQDRSYGYTF	TGTGCCAGCAGCTTCCCACAAGACAGGAGCTATGGCTACACCTTC
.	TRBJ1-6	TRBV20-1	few	CSARRTYNSPLHF	TGCAGTGCTAGACGTACTTATAATTCACCCCTCCACTTT
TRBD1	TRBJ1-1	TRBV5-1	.	CASSLGGTVAMNTEAFF	TGCGCCAGCAGCTTGGGGGGGACAGTTGCCATGAACACTGAAGCTTTCTTT
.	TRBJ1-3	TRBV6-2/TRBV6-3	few	CASSWGRTRRSLSGNTIYF	TGTGCCAGCAGTTGGGGAAGGACGAGACGAAGTCTCTCTGGAAACACCATATATTTT
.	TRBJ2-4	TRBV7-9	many	CASSLSGVAKNIQYF	TGTGCCAGCAGCTTGAGTGGCGTAGCCAAAAACATTCAGTACTTC